This TCR beta chain was retrieved from a study of response to subunit inactivated influenza vaccine. In this sample, this clonotype turned up a few times. MiXCR, run by TCRdb on the RT-PCR reads, gives a single entry per CDR3 protein. The sample holds under 950,000 distinct CDR3 sequences, approximately 21% seen once. The germline CDR1 and CDR2 sequences are MGHRA and YSYEKL. The CDR3 length is 14 residues. Trimming pared 0 bases from V and 6 bases from J, leaving 12 bases between. V gene TRBV4-1 combines with J gene TRBJ2-7, with D perhaps TRBD1 or TRBD2 (6 bases each). Sequenced material: PBMCs from blood, taken about 5 days after vaccination. This receptor was identified in a man aged 50-60 years who received an inactivated influenza vaccine. DNA for the CDR3: TGCGCCAGCAGCCAAGAAACGGGGGCGCGCGAGCAGTACTTC. The encoded protein is CASSQETGAREQYF.